The entry below describes one T cell receptor (beta chain). Per the original data handling: Reference gene primer amplification in the assay estimated nucleated cell counts. Using immunoSEQ multiplex PCR, the repertoire was profiled, and TCRdb retains in-frame clones only, with some absent. D and trimming were read from the DNA, whereas the V and J calls and clone size are those reported in that table. Counted here are around 220,000 clones, under 85% occurring once; the ten biggest clones make up approximately 4%. This entry belongs to a study of blood T cell repertoires in COVID-19. Study-level background: Acute-phase and convalescent COVID-19 samples originated in the United States, Italy and Spain. T cells, B-cell-depleted T cells, or PBMCs provided the cDNA or gDNA that served as material.

The CDR3 spans 16 residues. V lost 1 base, J lost 5 bases, and 10 bases stayed unmatched. Germline-derived CDR1 and CDR2 are LGHNA and YNFKEQ. The clonotype was recovered from a woman in her thirties or forties with active or convalescent COVID-19. This sequence joins TRBV4-2 and TRBJ2-7; 8 positions match TRBD1. Sequencing was performed on peripheral blood. CDR3 coding DNA: TGTGCCAGCAGCCAAGGGCTGGGTCCAGGGGGCAACGAGCAGTACTTC. This codes for CASSQGLGPGGNEQYF.